The 26 T cell receptor beta chains below all came from one sample that was sequenced in a study of OX40 agonist ivuxolimab in advanced cancers. Library preparation employed the immunoSEQ multiplex PCR assay. TCRdb limited this immuneACCESS table to in-frame rearrangements with V and J called. A share of clones is missing; checked studies link under half to unresolved V genes, and the rest is unexplained. The table for this sample lists about 44,000 clones; around 80% of them were counted only once. The biggest ten clones account for 4.5% to 5.5% of the sample. Sample: CD4+ or CD8+ T cells sorted from blood, taken in a trial of the OX40 agonist ivuxolimab. The receptors here all came from an adult with an advanced solid tumor such as melanoma, head and neck, liver or kidney cancer.

The chain combines TRBV30 with TRBJ1-3; no reliable D call. The CDR3 length is 12 residues. The germline CDR1 and CDR2 sequences are GTSNPN and SVGIG (reference sequence). CDR3 residues: CGHGGTGNTIYF. CDR3 nucleotides: TGTGGGCATGGCGGTACTGGAAACACCATATATTTT.

This sequence joins TRBV6-6 and TRBJ2-1; possible D gene TRBD2, 5 bases. CDR1 is MNHNY and CDR2 is SVGAGI in the germline V gene (reference sequence). V lost 2 bases and J lost 7, with 9 bases in between. The CDR3 is 13 residues long. Here the CDR3 reads CASSYRRGNEQFF. The DNA of the CDR3 is TGTGCCAGCAGTTACAGGCGAGGGAATGAGCAGTTCTTC.

This sequence joins TRBV7-8 and TRBJ1-2; no reliable D call. This CDR3 has 13 residues. The V end was cut by 3 bases, the J end by 4 bases, with 9 bases between. Looked up from germline, CDR1 is SGHVS and CDR2 is FQNEAQ. CDR3 nucleotides: TGTGCCAGCAGCTTTAACAGAGGCTATGGCTACACCTTC. Its translation is CASSFNRGYGYTF. Based on the CDR3 plus reference TRBV7-8 and TRBJ1-2, the full variable domain is GAGVSQSPRYKVAKRGQDVALRCDPISGHVSLFWYQQALGQGPEFLTYFQNEAQLDKSGLPSDRFFAERPEGSVSTLKIQRTQQEDSAVYLCASSFNRGYGYTFGSGTRLTVV.

Points on this clone: At one of its ends the junction is not consistent with the germline gene, which may arise from a read error. This chain joins TRBV7-7 and TRBJ2-1, with TRBD1 matching over 8 bases. CDR3 size: 15 residues. Germline V lookup: CDR1 SSHAT, CDR2 FNYEAQ (reference sequence). The CDR3 sequence is CASSTGQGLGNEQFF. The CDR3 bases are TGTGCTAGCAGCACCGGACAGGGTCTGGGAAATGAGCAGTTCTTC.

This clone was found once. The chain employs TRBV18 and TRBJ1-1; D unclear. Trimming left V 2 bases short and J 1 base short, with 5 bases between. The CDR3 consists of 13 residues. Germline CDR1 is KGHSH and CDR2 is LQKENI. Here the CDR3 reads CASSPSGNTEAFF. In DNA form, the CDR3 reads TGTGCCAGCTCACCATCGGGGAACACTGAAGCTTTCTTT.

The V gene is TRBV28, the J gene TRBJ1-1; possibly TRBD1 for D (5 bases). This CDR3 is 14 amino acids long. The V gene lost 1 base and the J gene lost 1 base, with 7 bases spanning the gap. Germline CDR1 reads MDHEN; CDR2 reads SYDVKM. CDR3 nucleotides: TGTGCCAGCAGTTTATTCGGGGGGAACACTGAAGCTTTCTTT. This sequence encodes CASSLFGGNTEAFF.

This clone appeared a single time. The chain links TRBV28 to TRBJ2-3; 10 bases line up with TRBD1. The CDR3 sequence is 16 residues long. In germline, CDR1 is MDHEN, CDR2 SYDVKM. V lost 6 bases, J lost 4 bases, and 10 bases stayed unmatched. The CDR3 coding sequence is TGTGCCAGCAGACATCCGACAGGGGGCGAGTCAGATACGCAGTATTTT. Translating gives CASRHPTGGESDTQYF.

The chain recombines TRBV2 with TRBJ2-7; D is possibly TRBD1 (6 bases). The CDR3 is 13 amino acids. CDR1 and CDR2 (germline): SNHLY, FYNNEI. Trimming left V 7 bases short and J 5 bases short, with 15 bases between. The DNA for the CDR3 is TGTGCCAGCACCGCAGGGGTTTTCAACGAGCAGTACTTC. Its protein product is CASTAGVFNEQYF.

The rearrangement links TRBV10-3 to TRBJ2-4, with D hard to call. V was trimmed by 1 base and J by 3 bases, leaving 7 bases between them. This CDR3 has 14 amino acids. CDR1 ENHRY and CDR2 SYGVKD come from the germline V gene. As DNA, the CDR3 is TGTGCCATCAGTGAGTTGGGTAGCAAAAACATTCAGTACTTC. This translates into CAISELGSKNIQYF.

This clone appeared a few times. This chain uses TRBV5-1 with TRBJ2-7; TRBD1 is a possible D gene (6 bases). Germline values: CDR1 SGHRS, CDR2 YFSETQ. V was cut by 8 bases and J by 2 bases, with 14 bases left in between. This CDR3 contains 13 residues. The CDR3 region is CASYIDRTYEQYF. CDR3 DNA: TGCGCCAGTTATATAGACAGGACCTACGAGCAGTACTTC.

The V gene is TRBV19, the J gene TRBJ2-1, with 14 bases lining up with TRBD2. Per germline, CDR1 LNHDA and CDR2 SQIVND (reference sequence). J lost 7 bases, V lost 5 bases, and 13 bases had no gene match. The CDR3 totals 18 residues. CDR3 sequence: CASSGTSGSPVRKNEQFF. The CDR3 region has the DNA TGTGCCAGTAGTGGGACTAGCGGGAGTCCCGTCAGGAAAAATGAGCAGTTCTTC.

The CDR3 protein is CASRTSGRGHEQYF. Here the CDR3 DNA reads TGCGCCAGCAGAACTAGCGGGAGAGGGCACGAGCAGTACTTC. The gene calls are TRBV10-2 and TRBJ2-7; 11 bases map to TRBD2. The V and J ends lost 6 bases and 5 bases, in that order; junction bases with no gene match: 6. CDR1 WSHSY and CDR2 SAAADI come from the germline V gene. The CDR3 loop spans 14 amino acids.

The chain has TRBV6-5 and TRBJ2-1, with 16 bases identical to TRBD2. The CDR3 totals 14 residues. Germline V CDR1 and CDR2: MNHEY, SVGAGI. V lost 4 bases, J lost 11 bases, and 2 bases stayed unmatched. CDR3 sequence: CASSWGLAGGKQFF. CDR3 DNA: TGTGCCAGCAGTTGGGGACTAGCGGGAGGGAAGCAGTTCTTC.

The chain uses TRBV7-3 and TRBJ1-1; D possibly corresponds to TRBD1 (6 bases). CDR1 is SGHTA, CDR2 FQGTGA, per germline. This CDR3 spans 14 amino acids. V was clipped by 2 bases and J by 5 bases, with 12 bases between them. The CDR3 DNA is TGTGCCAGCAGCTTACAGGGGATGAGGACTGAAGCTTTCTTT. Amino acid sequence: CASSLQGMRTEAFF. Full variable domain (rest looked up from reference TRBV7-3 and TRBJ1-1): GAGVSQTPSNKVTEKGKYVELRCDPISGHTALYWYRQSLGQGPEFLIYFQGTGAADDSGLPNDRFFAVRPEGSVSTLKIQRTERGDSAVYLCASSLQGMRTEAFFGQGTRLTVV.

This chain uses TRBV9 with TRBJ2-7; perhaps TRBD1 as D (6 bases). Deletions cut 3 bases from V and 0 bases from J, with 13 bases between. This CDR3 contains 15 residues. Germline V gene lookup returns CDR1 SGDLS and CDR2 YYNGEE. The CDR3 sequence is CASSARGDNSYEQYF. The CDR3 coding sequence is TGTGCCAGCAGCGCGAGAGGGGACAACTCCTACGAGCAGTACTTC. The whole variable domain, remainder taken from reference TRBV9 and TRBJ2-7, is DSGVTQTPKHLITATGQRVTLRCSPRSGDLSVYWYQQSLDQGLQFLIQYYNGEERAKGNILERFSAQQFPDLHSELNLSSLELGDSALYFCASSARGDNSYEQYFGPGTRLTVT.

The chain couples TRBV28 to TRBJ2-7, with TRBD2 matching 13 bases. J gave up 0 bases and V 5 bases, and 7 bases lay outside the gene matches. The CDR3 is made up of 17 amino acids. Germline CDR1 is MDHEN and CDR2 is SYDVKM. As DNA, the CDR3 is TGTGCCAGCAGTCGACTAGCGGGGGGCCTAAGCTCCTACGAGCAGTACTTC. Translated, it gives CASSRLAGGLSSYEQYF.

The chain employs TRBV28 and TRBJ2-2, with 9 bases that match TRBD1. Per the germline V gene, CDR1 is MDHEN and CDR2 is SYDVKM. The CDR3 contains 14 residues. V dropped 10 bases and J dropped 2; count of bases not matched to a gene: 5. The CDR3 coding sequence is TGTGCCACTACAGGGGGCCTTAACACCGGGGAGCTGTTTTTT. Translation gives CATTGGLNTGELFF.

This chain links TRBV7-9 with TRBJ1-2; D unclear. The CDR3 spans 15 residues. The V gene's germline CDR1 is SEHNR and CDR2 FQNEAQ (reference sequence). V dropped 1 base and J dropped 4 bases, with 13 bases sitting between them. CDR3 bases: TGTGCCAGCAGCTTAGAAGGCAGCGCATTCTATGGCTACACCTTC. This encodes CASSLEGSAFYGYTF. The full variable domain, completed using reference TRBV7-9 and TRBJ1-2, is DTGVSQNPRHKITKRGQNVTFRCDPISEHNRLYWYRQTLGQGPEFLTYFQNEAQLEKSRLLSDRFSAERPKGSFSTLEIQRTEQGDSAMYLCASSLEGSAFYGYTFGSGTRLTVV.

CDR3 bases: TGCGCCAGCAGCTGGGATGGGCAGGGTCGGACTGAAGCTTTCTTT. It yields the protein CASSWDGQGRTEAFF. V is TRBV5-1 and J is TRBJ1-1, with a weak D call TRBD1 (5 bases). Germline V gene sequence: CDR1 SGHRS, CDR2 YFSETQ. The CDR3 spans 15 residues. V lost 3 bases to trimming and J lost 5 bases, with 17 bases between them.

The CDR3 bases are TGTGCCAGCAGCTTGGGGAGGGGAGAGAACACTGAAGCTTTCTTT. As protein: CASSLGRGENTEAFF. This rearrangement joins TRBV5-5 to TRBJ1-1; TRBD1 is a possible D gene (5 bases). The germline V gene has CDR1 SGHKS and CDR2 YYEKEE (reference sequence). Trimming cost V 0 bases and J 1 base, with 10 bases left between them. This CDR3 contains 15 residues.

The sample holds one count of this clone. The V call is TRBV28, the J call TRBJ2-7; the D gene is possibly TRBD2 (7 bases). CDR3 length: 15 residues. The V end lost 7 bases, the J end lost 4 bases, and 20 bases lay between the germline ends. CDR1 is MDHEN and CDR2 is SYDVKM in the germline V gene. CDR3 sequence: CASNSGGGSRYEQYF. In nucleotides, the CDR3 is TGTGCCAGCAACTCCGGGGGCGGGAGTCGTTACGAGCAGTACTTC. The full variable domain, rest sourced from reference TRBV28 and TRBJ2-7, is DVKVTQSSRYLVKRTGEKVFLECVQDMDHENMFWYRQDPGLGLRLIYFSYDVKMKEKGDIPEGYSVSREKKERFSLILESASTNQTSMYLCASNSGGGSRYEQYFGPGTRLTVT.

This clone was seen a single time. The rearrangement links TRBV19 to TRBJ1-1, with D possibly being TRBD1 (6 bases). The V end lost 1 base, the J end lost 8 bases, and 11 bases lay between the germline ends. The germline V gene has CDR1 LNHDA and CDR2 SQIVND (reference sequence). This CDR3 region has 13 residues. The CDR3 nucleotides are TGTGCCAGTAGTATAGTTTCTGGGGGCGAAGCTTTCTTT. It is translated as CASSIVSGGEAFF.

The rearrangement uses TRBV30 and TRBJ2-7; no clear D. The germline V gene encodes CDR1 GTSNPN and CDR2 SVGIG (reference sequence). Trimming left V 2 bases short and J 3 bases short, with 8 bases between. This CDR3 has 12 residues. For the CDR3, the DNA is TGTGCCTGGAGTAGGGTGTTCTACGAGCAGTACTTC. As protein: CAWSRVFYEQYF.

The rearrangement links TRBV11-3 to TRBJ2-1; weak D call: TRBD1 (5 bases). The germline V gene has CDR1 SGHNT and CDR2 YENEEA. CDR3 size: 16 residues. Trimming stripped 3 bases from V and 0 bases from J, with 12 bases between. CDR3 loop: CASSFQGALSYNEQFF. The CDR3 nucleotides read TGTGCCAGCAGCTTTCAAGGGGCCCTCTCCTACAATGAGCAGTTCTTC.

The rearrangement joins TRBV9 to TRBJ2-5; 9 nucleotides align to TRBD1. The CDR3 contains 15 residues. Germline CDR1 and CDR2: SGDLS and YYNGEE. J was trimmed by 5 bases and V by 5 bases; bases with no gene match: 10. CDR3 sequence reads: CASSLGGQGSETQYF. CDR3 DNA sequence: TGTGCCAGCAGTTTGGGGGGACAGGGTTCGGAGACCCAGTACTTC.

The CDR3 DNA reads TGTGCCAGCAGCCAAGGCCCCCGACAGGGTGATGAGCAGTTCTTC. As protein: CASSQGPRQGDEQFF. This chain links TRBV4-2 with TRBJ2-1; TRBD1 aligns across 7 bases. Germline CDR1 reads LGHNA; CDR2 reads YNFKEQ. V gave up 1 base and J gave up 8 bases; unmatched junction bases: 8. The CDR3 covers 15 residues.